The 2 T cell receptor beta chains listed next were all sequenced from one sample in a study of cytomegalovirus exposure and HLA in healthy donors. The PCR contained 60 Vbeta and 13 Jbeta primers. Here immunoSEQ multiplex PCR was the method, and the copy in TCRdb shows in-frame clones only, minus some. The sample shows about 120,000 clones, around 79% of them seen only once. The source material was PBMCs. The origin of the receptors is a young woman in good health and CMV-seropositive.

This sequence joins TRBV5-4 and TRBJ2-7; tentative D call: TRBD2 (5 bases). The ends were cut back, 1 base at V and 7 bases at J, with 9 bases in the middle. The CDR3 is made up of 12 amino acids. The germline V gene encodes CDR1 SGHNT and CDR2 YYREEE (reference sequence). The CDR3 coding sequence is TGTGCCAGCAGCTTGCTGACGGGAGAGCAGTACTTC. Its translation is CASSLLTGEQYF. The whole variable domain, filled in from reference TRBV5-4 and TRBJ2-7, reads ETGVTQSPTHLIKTRGQQVTLRCSSQSGHNTVSWYQQALGQGPQFIFQYYREEENGRGNFPPRFSGLQFPNYSSELNVNALELDDSALYLCASSLLTGEQYFGPGTRLTVT.

V gene TRBV19 combines with J gene TRBJ2-3, with 9 nucleotides matching TRBD1. J was trimmed by 5 bases and V by 5 bases; bases with no gene match: 14. The CDR3 consists of 17 residues. Per the germline V gene, CDR1 is LNHDA and CDR2 is SQIVND (reference sequence). CDR3 region: CASSVGWTGDPQDTQYF. The CDR3 DNA reads as TGTGCCAGTAGTGTCGGTTGGACAGGGGATCCCCAAGATACGCAGTATTTT.